The 29 T cell receptor beta chains below come from one sample, sequenced in a study of CD8+ T cells in alopecia areata. Reverse transcribed after extraction, RNA yielded cDNA as the sequencing template. Profiled with immunoSEQ multiplex PCR; TCRdb holds only in-frame clones, not every one. The record shows around 300,000 clones for this sample, with no singletons present. The pooled cutaneous lymph node cells were sorted using several markers (CD4, CD8alpha, NKG2D, NKG2ACE and others). The sequencing input was CD4+ T cells sorted from a lymph node. The receptor source for this set is a C3H/HeJ mouse with alopecia areata. Mouse MHC haplotype: H2-k.

This clone was found a few times. A much larger clone is a single base away; this may be a read error. Genes and germline come from the mouse. The CDR3 end falls 4 residues outside the read, so it is completed with the germline J gene. The chain combines TRBV14 with TRBJ2-7, with 10 bases identical to TRBD2. CDR3 length: 13 residues. Germline CDR1 SGHDT, CDR2 FRDEAV. CDR3 DNA, as far as it was read: TGTGCCAGCAGTCGGGACTGGGGATAT. Translating it yields CASSRDWGY. The full CDR3 is CASSRDWGYEQYF.

This clone was counted between two and nine times. The gene symbols are mouse symbols. The CDR3: CASSSPRDWYAEQFF. CDR3 bases read: TGTGCCAGCAGTAGCCCCCGGGACTGGTATGCT. The chain joins TRBV19 to TRBJ2-1; the match to TRBD2 covers 8 bases. The CDR3 goes on 4 residues after the read ends, and that part is filled in from the germline J gene. The CDR3 totals 15 residues. The germline gives CDR1 FNHDT, CDR2 SITEND (reference sequence). V lost 3 bases, J lost 4 bases, and 6 bases stayed unmatched.

A note on this clone: Genes and germline come from the mouse. With the read ending 4 residues before the CDR3 end, the germline J gene is used to fill in that end. The chain uses TRBV17 and TRBJ2-1; 8 bases align to TRBD1. J gave up 0 bases and V 6 bases, and 1 base lay outside the gene matches. The CDR3 totals 14 residues. Germline-derived CDR1 and CDR2 are MNHDT and YYDKIL. The sequenced CDR3 bases are TGTGCTAGCAGGGACAGGGTTAACTATGCT. It codes for CASRDRVNYA. The entire CDR3 protein is CASRDRVNYAEQFF.

This clone showed up many times. The gene symbols are mouse symbols. Read sequence stops 4 residues before the CDR3 end, and the germline J gene provides the missing end. The rearrangement uses TRBV17 and TRBJ2-5, with 10 bases aligning to TRBD2. CDR1 is MNHDT and CDR2 is YYDKIL in the germline V gene. The CDR3 is made up of 15 amino acids. CDR3 DNA (partial): TGTGCTAGCAGTAGTGGGACTGGGGACCGGGAC. Amino acids: CASSSGTGDRD. The whole CDR3 sequence reads CASSSGTGDRDTQYF.

This clone was seen more than once but under ten times. Gene names denote mouse genes. Partial CDR3 DNA: TGTGCCAGCAGTGCGGACATTTCCTATAATTCGCCC. Protein product: CASSADISYNSP. The CDR3 in its entirety is CASSADISYNSPLYF. The rearrangement uses TRBV13-1 and TRBJ1-6; weak D call: TRBD1 (5 bases). The read halts 3 residues ahead of the CDR3 end, with the missing end drawn from the germline J gene. TRBJ1-6 is treated as an ORF (open reading frame) with a function not yet certain. Germline loops: CDR1 NSHNY, CDR2 SYGAGN. V lost 3 bases and J lost 0, with 7 bases in between. The CDR3 has 15 amino acids.

This clone has ten or more counts. All gene names here are mouse names. The read is 3 residues too short to cover the CDR3 end, so that end is filled in from the germline J gene. The chain links TRBV3 to TRBJ1-6; D possibly corresponds to TRBD1 (6 bases). TRBJ1-6 carries the ORF label, with uncertain function. Germline-derived CDR1 and CDR2 are SNHLY and FYNGKV (reference sequence). V gave up 1 base and J gave up 2 bases, with 9 bases separating them. The CDR3 extends over 16 amino acids. The CDR3 spells CASSLVAGAYNSPLYF. The part of the CDR3 DNA that was read is TGTGCCAGCAGCTTAGTCGCAGGGGCCTATAATTCGCCC.

As regards this clone: Mouse names are used for the genes. The DNA ends 4 residues before the CDR3 does, and the rest of the CDR3 is filled in from the germline J gene. J is TRBJ2-5 and V is TRBV31, with TRBD1 matching over 7 bases. CDR3 length equals 14 residues. The trim removed 0 bases at V and 1 base at J, leaving 1 base unmatched. Germline lookup yields CDR1 GKSSPN and CDR2 SITVG. The CDR3 protein is CAWSLGTDQDTQYF. Partial CDR3 DNA: TGTGCCTGGAGTCTCGGGACAGACCAAGAC. Combining the CDR3 with reference TRBV31 and TRBJ2-5 gives the whole variable domain AQTIHQWPVAEIKAVGSPLSLGCTIKGKSSPNLYWYWQATGGTLQQLFYSITVGQVESVVQLNLSASRPKDDQFILSTEKLLLSHSGFYLCAWSLGTDQDTQYFGPGTRLLVL.

This clone appeared a few times. Gene names denote mouse genes. Read coverage stops 4 residues before the CDR3 terminus; the germline J gene supplies the remainder. The rearrangement joins TRBV1 to TRBJ2-1; possibly TRBD1 for D (7 bases). In germline, CDR1 is NSQYPW, CDR2 LRSPGD (reference sequence). The CDR3 loop spans 15 amino acids. The DNA read from the CDR3 is TGCACCTGCAGTGCAGAAAAGGGGGCGGGAGCT. It yields the protein CTCSAEKGAGA. The CDR3 in its entirety is CTCSAEKGAGAEQFF.

This clone occurred a few times. Gene and germline names: mouse. The CDR3 spells CASSDGGTGANTEVFF. CDR3 DNA (partial): TGTGCCAGCAGTGATGGTGGGACAGGGGCAAACACA. This chain uses TRBV13-1 with TRBJ1-1, with 10 bases matching TRBD1. The read ends 4 residues shy of where the CDR3 ends; the end is completed using the germline J gene. The CDR3 covers 16 residues. Trimming cost V 0 bases and J 0 bases; bases outside gene matches: 2. In germline, CDR1 is NSHNY, CDR2 SYGAGN.

Worth noting for this clone: The genes and germline here are from mouse. The read ends 4 residues early relative to the CDR3; the germline J gene fills the gap. The sample holds other DNA sequences that translate to the same CDR3. This chain uses TRBV1 with TRBJ2-5; D possibly corresponds to TRBD2 (7 bases). The CDR3 is 15 amino acids. Looked up from germline, CDR1 is NSQYPW and CDR2 is LRSPGD (reference sequence). V lost 0 bases and J lost 3, with 10 bases in between. The sequenced CDR3 bases are TGCACCTGCAGTGCAGAAGGGGGGGGACAAGAC. This sequence encodes CTCSAEGGGQD. The CDR3 in full is CTCSAEGGGQDTQYF.

On this clone itself: Gene names are mouse gene names. Read sequence stops 4 residues before the CDR3 end, and the germline J gene provides the missing end. This chain connects TRBV13-3 to TRBJ2-7; D may be TRBD1 (6 bases). In germline, CDR1 is NNHDY, CDR2 SYVADS. Trimming pared 4 bases from V and 0 bases from J, leaving 14 bases between. The CDR3 has 15 residues. The CDR3 loop is CASSLQGLSSYEQYF. The CDR3 DNA, read in part, is TGTGCCAGCAGTCTACAGGGTCTCAGCTCCTAT.

This clone occurred a few times. Here the gene names and germline are mouse. The CDR3 is cut off 4 residues early in the read; its end comes from the germline J gene. Different DNA sequences within this sample yield the same CDR3. The chain recombines TRBV1 with TRBJ2-2; tentatively, D is TRBD1 (6 bases). The germline V gene has CDR1 NSQYPW and CDR2 LRSPGD (reference sequence). Trimming shortened V by 0 bases and J by 0 bases, and 8 bases separated the two germline ends. The CDR3 spans 16 residues. The part of the CDR3 DNA that was read is TGCACCTGCAGTGCAGACAGGGGTGCAAACACCGGG. It yields the protein CTCSADRGANTG. The entire CDR3 sequence reads CTCSADRGANTGQLYF.

This clone has a handful of counts. Gene names and germline refer to mouse. The sequenced fragment ends 4 residues before the CDR3 boundary, so the rest is inferred from the germline J gene. Additional DNA sequences in this sample encode the identical CDR3. The chain recombines TRBV13-1 with TRBJ2-7, with TRBD1 matching 9 bases. The germline CDR1 and CDR2 sequences are NSHNY and SYGAGN. This CDR3 is built from 14 residues. This CDR3 reads CASSDPGQGYEQYF. The sequenced part of the CDR3 DNA is TGTGCCAGCAGTGACCCGGGACAGGGATAT.

A few counts support this clone. Gene names refer to mouse genes. The read terminates 4 residues before the CDR3 end, so the remaining end is supplied by the germline J gene. The V call is TRBV1, the J call TRBJ2-2; D is perhaps TRBD1 (5 bases). V lost 0 bases, J lost 4 bases, and 9 bases lay in between. Looked up from germline, CDR1 is NSQYPW and CDR2 is LRSPGD (reference sequence). The CDR3 runs to 15 residues. Partial CDR3 DNA: TGCACCTGCAGTGCAGAAGGGGAGGGCACCGGG. Protein sequence: CTCSAEGEGTG. The full CDR3 sequence reads CTCSAEGEGTGQLYF.

This clone was picked up a small number of times. The genes are named according to mouse. The DNA read from the CDR3 is TGTGCCAGCATGGCAAACACCGGG. This sequence encodes CASMANTG. The entire CDR3 reads CASMANTGQLYF. The chain joins TRBV19 to TRBJ2-2; D gene unclear. The read ends 4 residues early relative to the CDR3; the germline J gene fills the gap. Germline V gene sequence: CDR1 FNHDT, CDR2 SITEND (reference sequence). V was cut by 6 bases and J by 0 bases, with 3 bases left in between. The CDR3 covers 12 residues.

This clone was counted a few times. The gene names here belong to mouse. The CDR3 end is not reached by the read, which stops 4 residues before it; the germline J gene fills it in. V and J are TRBV19 and TRBJ2-3; 11 bases match TRBD2. CDR1 is FNHDT, CDR2 SITEND, per germline (reference sequence). With 6 bases clipped from V and 3 bases from J, the junction kept 9 bases outside the gene matches. This CDR3 region has 16 residues. The part of the CDR3 DNA that was read is TGTGCCAGCAATCGGGACTGGGGGCGTGGAGCAGAA. It is translated as CASNRDWGRGAE. The entire CDR3 protein reads CASNRDWGRGAETLYF.

This clone was seen only a few times. Gene names are the mouse ones. The read is 4 residues too short to cover the CDR3 end, so that end is filled in from the germline J gene. V is TRBV12-1 and J is TRBJ2-4; D is possibly TRBD2 (6 bases). The germline V gene encodes CDR1 SGHSN and CDR2 HYEKVE. CDR3 length: 14 residues. The CDR3 loop is CASSLVGGENTLYF. The DNA read from the CDR3 is TGTGCCAGCTCTCTCGTTGGGGGAGAAAAC.

This clone appeared many times. Germline and genes: mouse. The read finishes 4 residues shy of the CDR3 end, and the germline J gene is used to complete it. Other DNA sequences in this sample translate to the same CDR3. The gene calls are TRBV1 and TRBJ2-3; 8 bases line up with TRBD2. Looked up from germline, CDR1 is NSQYPW and CDR2 is LRSPGD (reference sequence). The CDR3 extends over 16 amino acids. With V trimmed by 3 bases and J by 0 bases, 5 bases remained unmatched. CDR3 region: CTCSAGGQGSAETLYF. CDR3 bases read: TGCACCTGCAGTGCGGGGGGGCAGGGTAGTGCAGAA.

On this clone itself: Mouse gene names apply. The read comes to an end 4 residues before the CDR3 does, leaving the germline J gene to fill in the end. This chain uses TRBV31 with TRBJ2-1, with a weak D call TRBD1 (6 bases). The CDR3 loop spans 13 amino acids. The V gene lost 2 bases and the J gene lost 4 bases, with 9 bases spanning the gap. The germline CDR1 and CDR2 sequences are GKSSPN and SITVG. The CDR3 spells CAWSEGQYAEQFF. The DNA read from the CDR3 is TGTGCCTGGAGTGAGGGACAATATGCT.

This clone has a handful of counts. Germline and genes: mouse. Coverage ceases 4 residues before the CDR3 finishes, and the germline J gene fills in the end. The chain links TRBV19 to TRBJ2-2; D is uncertain. Trimming took off 0 bases at V and 6 bases at J, with 3 bases between the two ends. The CDR3 is 12 residues long. Germline V lookup: CDR1 FNHDT, CDR2 SITEND (reference sequence). The CDR3 spells CASSIEAGQLYF. The sequenced part of the CDR3 DNA is TGTGCCAGCAGTATAGAGGCCGGG. The full variable domain, in which reference TRBV19 and TRBJ2-2 provide the parts outside the CDR3, is GGIITQTPKFLIGQEGQKLTLKCQQNFNHDTMYWYRQDSGKGLRLIYYSITENDLQKGDLSEGYDASREKKSSFSLTVTSAQKNEMAVFLCASSIEAGQLYFGEGSKLTVL.

This clone was counted between two and nine times. All gene names here are mouse names. The CDR3 is cut off 4 residues early in the read; its end comes from the germline J gene. The rearrangement joins TRBV17 to TRBJ2-5, with 8 nucleotides matching TRBD2. This CDR3 comprises 14 residues. From germline, CDR1 is MNHDT and CDR2 YYDKIL. CDR3: CASSSWGGKDTQYF. The part of the CDR3 DNA that was read is TGTGCTAGCAGTAGTTGGGGGGGGAAAGAC.

Turning to this clone: Gene names denote mouse genes. The read ends 4 residues early relative to the CDR3; the germline J gene fills the gap. The chain uses TRBV17 and TRBJ2-2; D is possibly TRBD2 (7 bases). V lost 0 bases to trimming and J lost 4 bases, with 9 bases between them. This CDR3 region has 15 residues. The germline V gene encodes CDR1 MNHDT and CDR2 YYDKIL. CDR3 DNA (partial): TGTGCTAGCAGTAGAGATGGGGGGCCCACCGGG. Encoded protein: CASSRDGGPTG. The CDR3, in full, reads CASSRDGGPTGQLYF.

This clone has only a few counts. All gene names here are mouse names. The CDR3 extends 4 residues past the end of the read, so its final part is completed from the germline J gene. The rearrangement joins TRBV1 to TRBJ2-2; 9 bases fit TRBD2. This CDR3 region has 16 residues. The germline CDR1 and CDR2 sequences are NSQYPW and LRSPGD (reference sequence). V trimming: 1 base; J trimming: 2 bases; junction bases outside the gene matches: 2. This chain's CDR3 is CTCSAAWGGNTGQLYF. Partial CDR3 DNA: TGCACCTGCAGTGCAGCCTGGGGGGGTAACACCGGG.

There are many counts of this clone. The gene symbols are mouse symbols. The CDR3 end lies 4 residues beyond the end of the read and is filled in from the germline J gene. Additional DNA sequences in this sample encode the identical CDR3. The rearrangement uses TRBV17 and TRBJ2-7; 7 nucleotides line up with TRBD1. The CDR3 extends over 13 amino acids. The germline CDR1 and CDR2 sequences are MNHDT and YYDKIL. Trimming at V came to 9 bases and at J to 0 bases, leaving 5 bases not matched to a gene. The CDR3 bases that were read are TGTGCTAGTCGACAGGGTAGCTCCTAT. It is translated as CASRQGSSY. In full, the CDR3 is CASRQGSSYEQYF.

This clone has just a few counts. Germline and genes here are mouse. The sequence runs out 4 residues before the end of the CDR3; the remainder is reconstructed from the germline J gene. The chain employs TRBV13-3 and TRBJ2-7, with 9 positions matching TRBD2. The CDR3 covers 13 residues. Germline CDR1 NNHDY, CDR2 SYVADS. Trimming at V came to 5 bases and at J to 3 bases, leaving 3 bases not matched to a gene. This CDR3 is CASSAWGGYEQYF. CDR3 DNA, as far as it was read: TGTGCCAGCAGCGCCTGGGGGGGCTAT.

Comment on this clone: Gene names denote mouse genes. The read terminates 4 residues ahead of where the CDR3 ends, so the germline J gene completes it. The chain couples TRBV5 to TRBJ2-1; TRBD2 aligns across 8 bases. This CDR3 contains 14 residues. Germline V gene data show CDR1 as LGHNA and CDR2 as YNLKQL (reference sequence). The J segment lost 5 bases and the V segment lost 4 bases, leaving 4 bases of the junction unmatched. The DNA read from the CDR3 is TGTGCCAGCAGCCCCCGGGGGGGCGATGCT. This encodes CASSPRGGDA. From start to end, the CDR3 is CASSPRGGDAEQFF.

Remarks on this clone: Germline and genes here are mouse. With the read ending 4 residues before the CDR3 end, the germline J gene is used to fill in that end. J is TRBJ2-3 and V is TRBV5, with D possibly TRBD2 on 6 matching bases. This CDR3 region has 16 residues. Germline V lookup: CDR1 LGHNA, CDR2 YNLKQL (reference sequence). V was shortened by 0 bases and J by 0 bases, with 10 bases between the two germline ends. The CDR3: CASSQEEGLSAETLYF. The CDR3 DNA, read in part, is TGTGCCAGCAGCCAAGAAGAGGGACTTAGTGCAGAA.

A note on this clone: The gene symbols are mouse symbols. The missing CDR3 end, 4 residues past where the read stops, is filled in from the germline J gene. The chain combines TRBV31 with TRBJ2-5; TRBD2 matches 8 bases. The CDR3 covers 14 residues. Germline V CDR1 and CDR2: GKSSPN, SITVG. Partial CDR3 DNA: TGTGCCTGGAGTCTAGGGGGGGCCGAAGAC. Its protein product is CAWSLGGAED. The entire CDR3 sequence reads CAWSLGGAEDTQYF. Complete variable domain (other parts from reference TRBV31 and TRBJ2-5): AQTIHQWPVAEIKAVGSPLSLGCTIKGKSSPNLYWYWQATGGTLQQLFYSITVGQVESVVQLNLSASRPKDDQFILSTEKLLLSHSGFYLCAWSLGGAEDTQYFGPGTRLLVL.

Details on this clone: Mouse germline and gene names are used. The DNA ends 4 residues before the CDR3 does, and the rest of the CDR3 is filled in from the germline J gene. The same CDR3 arises from other DNA sequences in this sample as well. V usage is TRBV13-2 and J usage is TRBJ2-5; no reliable D call. The germline V and J ends were trimmed by 0 bases and 0 bases, with 5 bases remaining between them. CDR3 length equals 14 residues. Per the germline V gene, CDR1 is NNHNN and CDR2 is SYGAGS (reference sequence). The part of the CDR3 DNA that was read is TGTGCCAGCGGTGATGGTGGTAACCAAGAC. It yields the protein CASGDGGNQD. The full-length CDR3 reads as CASGDGGNQDTQYF.